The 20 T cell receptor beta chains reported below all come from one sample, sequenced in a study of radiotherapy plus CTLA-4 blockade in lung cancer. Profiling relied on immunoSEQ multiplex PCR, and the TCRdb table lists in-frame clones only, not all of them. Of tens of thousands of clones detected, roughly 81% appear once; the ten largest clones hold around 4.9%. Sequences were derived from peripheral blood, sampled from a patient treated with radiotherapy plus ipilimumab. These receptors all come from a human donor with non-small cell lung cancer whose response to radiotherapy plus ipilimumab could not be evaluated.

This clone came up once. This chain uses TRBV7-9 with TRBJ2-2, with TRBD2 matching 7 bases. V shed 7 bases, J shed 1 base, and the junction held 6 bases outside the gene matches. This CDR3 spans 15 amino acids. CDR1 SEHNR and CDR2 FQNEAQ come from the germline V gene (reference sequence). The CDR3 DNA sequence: TGTGCCAGCACCGTGGGGGAGGGGAACACCGGGGAGCTGTTTTTT. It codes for CASTVGEGNTGELFF.

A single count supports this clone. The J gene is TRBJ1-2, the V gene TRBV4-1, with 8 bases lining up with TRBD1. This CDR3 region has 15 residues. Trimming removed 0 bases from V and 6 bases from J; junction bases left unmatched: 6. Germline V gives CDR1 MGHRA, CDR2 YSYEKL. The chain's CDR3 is CASSQESDRAHGYTF. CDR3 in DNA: TGCGCCAGCAGCCAAGAGTCGGACAGGGCCCATGGCTACACCTTC.

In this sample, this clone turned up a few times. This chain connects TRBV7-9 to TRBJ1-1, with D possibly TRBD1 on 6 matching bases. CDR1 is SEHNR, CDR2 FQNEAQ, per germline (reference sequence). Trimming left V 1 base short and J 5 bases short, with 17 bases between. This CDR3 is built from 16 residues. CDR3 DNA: TGTGCCAGCAGCTTAGACCGTCTGGGGGCAAGGACTGAAGCTTTCTTT. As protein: CASSLDRLGARTEAFF.

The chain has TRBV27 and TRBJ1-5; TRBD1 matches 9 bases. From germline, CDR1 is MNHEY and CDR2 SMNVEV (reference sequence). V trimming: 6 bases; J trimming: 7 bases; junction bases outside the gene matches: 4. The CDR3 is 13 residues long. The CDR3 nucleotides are TGTGCCAGCAGGGGACAGGGTAACCAGCCCCAGCATTTT. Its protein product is CASRGQGNQPQHF.

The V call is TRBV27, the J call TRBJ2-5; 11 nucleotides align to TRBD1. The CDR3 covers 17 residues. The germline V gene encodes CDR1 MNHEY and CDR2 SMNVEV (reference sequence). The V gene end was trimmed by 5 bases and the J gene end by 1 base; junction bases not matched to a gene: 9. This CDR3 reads CASSPGTGGTIQETQYF. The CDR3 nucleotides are TGTGCCAGCAGTCCAGGGACAGGGGGGACAATCCAAGAGACCCAGTACTTC.

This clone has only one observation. The CDR3 coding sequence is TGTGCCAGTAGTTCCCCCGGGACACCCAGCAATCAGCCCCAGCATTTT. Translated: CASSSPGTPSNQPQHF. The chain has TRBV19 and TRBJ1-5, with D possibly being TRBD1 (6 bases). The CDR3 is made up of 16 amino acids. V lost 5 bases to trimming and J lost 1 base, with 15 bases between them. From germline, CDR1 is LNHDA and CDR2 SQIVND (reference sequence). The full variable domain, rest sourced from reference TRBV19 and TRBJ1-5, is DGGITQSPKYLFRKEGQNVTLSCEQNLNHDAMYWYRQDPGQGLRLIYYSQIVNDFQKGDIAEGYSVSREKKESFPLTVTSAQKNPTAFYLCASSSPGTPSNQPQHFGDGTRLSIL.

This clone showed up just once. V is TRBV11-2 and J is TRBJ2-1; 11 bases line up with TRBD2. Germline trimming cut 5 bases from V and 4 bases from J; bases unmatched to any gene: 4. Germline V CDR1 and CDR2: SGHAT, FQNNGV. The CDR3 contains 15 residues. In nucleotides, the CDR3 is TGTGCCAGCAGCCCGGGACTAGCGGTTTACAATGAGCAGTTCTTC. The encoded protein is CASSPGLAVYNEQFF.

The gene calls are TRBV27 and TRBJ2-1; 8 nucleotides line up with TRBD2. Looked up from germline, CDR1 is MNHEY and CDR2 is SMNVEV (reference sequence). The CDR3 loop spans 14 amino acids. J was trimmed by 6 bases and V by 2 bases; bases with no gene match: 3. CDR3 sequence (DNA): TGTGCCAGCAGTTTAACGGGAGGGGGCAATGAGCAGTTCTTC. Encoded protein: CASSLTGGGNEQFF.

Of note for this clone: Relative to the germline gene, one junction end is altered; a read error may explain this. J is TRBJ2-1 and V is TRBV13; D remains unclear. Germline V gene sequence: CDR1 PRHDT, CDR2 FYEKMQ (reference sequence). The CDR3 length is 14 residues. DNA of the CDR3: TGTGCCAGCAGCTTAGGTCTGTCCTGCAATGAGCAGTTCTTC. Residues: CASSLGLSCNEQFF.

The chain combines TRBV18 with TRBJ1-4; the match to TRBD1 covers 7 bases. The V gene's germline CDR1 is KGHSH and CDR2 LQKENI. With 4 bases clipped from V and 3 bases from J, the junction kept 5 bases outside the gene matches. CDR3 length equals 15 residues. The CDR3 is CASSQGTAPNEKLFF. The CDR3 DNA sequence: TGTGCCAGCTCACAGGGGACAGCCCCTAATGAAAAACTGTTTTTT.

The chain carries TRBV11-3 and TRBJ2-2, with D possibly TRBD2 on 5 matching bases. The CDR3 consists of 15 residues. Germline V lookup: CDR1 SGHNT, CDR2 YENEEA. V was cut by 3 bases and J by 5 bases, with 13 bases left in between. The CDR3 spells CASSFSEGRTGELFF. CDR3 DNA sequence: TGTGCCAGCAGCTTCAGTGAGGGCCGGACCGGGGAGCTGTTTTTT.

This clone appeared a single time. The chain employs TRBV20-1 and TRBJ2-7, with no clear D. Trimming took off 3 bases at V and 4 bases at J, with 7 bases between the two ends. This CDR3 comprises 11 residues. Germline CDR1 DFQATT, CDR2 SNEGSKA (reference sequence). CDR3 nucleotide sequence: TGCAGTGCTAGTATAGAATACGAGCAGTACTTC. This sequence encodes CSASIEYEQYF.

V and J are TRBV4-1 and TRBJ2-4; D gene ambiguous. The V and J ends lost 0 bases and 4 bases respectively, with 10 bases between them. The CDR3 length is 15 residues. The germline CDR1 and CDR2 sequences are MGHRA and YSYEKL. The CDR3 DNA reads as TGCGCCAGCAGCCAAGATCCCCAGTCAAAAAACATTCAGTACTTC. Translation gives CASSQDPQSKNIQYF.

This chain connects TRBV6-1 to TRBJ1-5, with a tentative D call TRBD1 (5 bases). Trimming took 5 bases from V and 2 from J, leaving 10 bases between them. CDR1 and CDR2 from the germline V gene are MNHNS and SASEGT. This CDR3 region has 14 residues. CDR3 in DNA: TGTGCCAGCAGTTCAGGGTTCGGCAATCAGCCCCAGCATTTT. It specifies CASSSGFGNQPQHF.

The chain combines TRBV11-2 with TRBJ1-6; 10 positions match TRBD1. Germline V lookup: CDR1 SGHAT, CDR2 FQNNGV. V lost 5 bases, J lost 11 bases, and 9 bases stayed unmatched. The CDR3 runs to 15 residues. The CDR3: CASSRPGQGSTPLHF. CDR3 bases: TGTGCCAGCAGCCGGCCGGGACAGGGGAGTACACCCCTCCACTTT. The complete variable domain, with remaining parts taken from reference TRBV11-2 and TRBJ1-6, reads EAGVAQSPRYKIIEKRQSVAFWCNPISGHATLYWYQQILGQGPKLLIQFQNNGVVDDSQLPKDRFSAERLKGVDSTLKIQPAKLEDSAVYLCASSRPGQGSTPLHFGNGTRLTVT.

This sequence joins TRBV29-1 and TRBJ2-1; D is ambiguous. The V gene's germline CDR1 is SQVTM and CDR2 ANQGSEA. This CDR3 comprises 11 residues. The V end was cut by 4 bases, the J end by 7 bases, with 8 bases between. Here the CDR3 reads CSVVHLNEQFF. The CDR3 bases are TGCAGCGTTGTACATCTTAATGAGCAGTTCTTC.

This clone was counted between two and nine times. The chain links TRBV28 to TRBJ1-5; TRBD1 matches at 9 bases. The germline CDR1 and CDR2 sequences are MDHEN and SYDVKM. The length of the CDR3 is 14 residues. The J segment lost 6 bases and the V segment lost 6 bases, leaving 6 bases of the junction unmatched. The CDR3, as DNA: TGTGCCAGCAGGACAGGGGGGGAGGCTCAGCCCCAGCATTTT. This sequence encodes CASRTGGEAQPQHF.

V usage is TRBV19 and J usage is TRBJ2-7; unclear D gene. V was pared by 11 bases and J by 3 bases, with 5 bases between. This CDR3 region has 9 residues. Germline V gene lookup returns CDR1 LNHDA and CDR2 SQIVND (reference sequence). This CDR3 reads CAADYEQYF. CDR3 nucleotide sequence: TGTGCCGCAGACTACGAGCAGTACTTC.

The CDR3: CASSFYGSEAVFSYEQYF. CDR3 nucleotide sequence: TGTGCCAGCAGTTTCTACGGGTCCGAGGCAGTGTTCTCCTACGAGCAGTACTTC. The chain uses TRBV28 and TRBJ2-7, with D unresolved. Germline V gene lookup returns CDR1 MDHEN and CDR2 SYDVKM. V lost 3 bases and J lost 0, with 21 bases in between. This CDR3 comprises 18 residues. The full variable domain, rest sourced from reference TRBV28 and TRBJ2-7, is DVKVTQSSRYLVKRTGEKVFLECVQDMDHENMFWYRQDPGLGLRLIYFSYDVKMKEKGDIPEGYSVSREKKERFSLILESASTNQTSMYLCASSFYGSEAVFSYEQYFGPGTRLTVT.

CDR3 protein: CASSLMGGYQETQYF. The DNA for the CDR3 is TGTGCCAGCAGCTTGATGGGGGGTTACCAAGAGACCCAGTACTTC. The chain combines TRBV5-4 with TRBJ2-5; a possible D gene is TRBD2 (6 bases). V was pared by 1 base and J by 0 bases, with 10 bases between. The V gene's germline CDR1 is SGHNT and CDR2 YYREEE (reference sequence). CDR3 length: 15 residues. The variable domain in full, with the rest retrieved from reference TRBV5-4 and TRBJ2-5, is ETGVTQSPTHLIKTRGQQVTLRCSSQSGHNTVSWYQQALGQGPQFIFQYYREEENGRGNFPPRFSGLQFPNYSSELNVNALELDDSALYLCASSLMGGYQETQYFGPGTRLLVL.